The clone carrying this TCR beta chain has just a few counts. Trimming took off 2 bases at V and 4 bases at J, with 12 bases between the two ends. Germline CDR1 reads MNHEY; CDR2 reads SMNVEV (reference sequence). This CDR3 comprises 14 residues. These data are taken from a study of patients and donors after allogeneic stem cell transplantation. TCRdb ran MiXCR on the RT-PCR reads and lists one entry per CDR3 protein. The repertoire holds 800,000 to 1,000,000 distinct CDR3 sequences, with roughly 18% as singletons. This sequence joins TRBV27 and TRBJ2-7, with a weak D call TRBD1 (6 bases). The TCR sequence derives from a human donor who was either an allogeneic HSCT recipient or a stem cell or donor lymphocyte infusion donor (not recorded which). It is not recorded whose cells these are; they may come from a transplant donor. Sequencing was carried out using blood, either unsorted or a sorted T cell fraction (not recorded which). The CDR3 coding sequence is TGTGCCAGCAGTTTAAACAGGGCCGTTTACGAGCAGTACTTC. Amino acid sequence: CASSLNRAVYEQYF.